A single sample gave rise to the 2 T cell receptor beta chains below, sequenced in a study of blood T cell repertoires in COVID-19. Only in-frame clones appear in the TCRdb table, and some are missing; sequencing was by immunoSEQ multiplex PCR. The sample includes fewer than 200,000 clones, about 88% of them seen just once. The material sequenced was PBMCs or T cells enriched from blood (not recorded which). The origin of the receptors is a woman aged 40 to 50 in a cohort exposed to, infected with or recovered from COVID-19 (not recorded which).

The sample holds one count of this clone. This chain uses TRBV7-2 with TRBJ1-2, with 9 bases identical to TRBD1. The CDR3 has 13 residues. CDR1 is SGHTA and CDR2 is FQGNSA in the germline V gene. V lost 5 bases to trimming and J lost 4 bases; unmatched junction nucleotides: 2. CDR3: CASSGQGTYGYTF. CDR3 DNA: TGTGCCAGCAGCGGACAGGGGACCTATGGCTACACCTTC.

This CDR3 reads CSVRTGNTEAFF. The CDR3 DNA sequence: TGCAGCGTCAGGACAGGGAACACTGAAGCTTTCTTT. The rearrangement joins TRBV29-1 to TRBJ1-1, with 7 bases aligning to TRBD1. The V segment lost 6 bases and the J segment 1 base; nucleotides outside the gene matches: 2. The CDR3 consists of 12 residues. Germline V gene lookup returns CDR1 SQVTM and CDR2 ANQGSEA. The full variable domain, rest sourced from reference TRBV29-1 and TRBJ1-1, is SAVISQKPSRDICQRGTSLTIQCQVDSQVTMMFWYRQQPGQSLTLIATANQGSEATYESGFVIDKFPISRPNLTFSTLTVSNMSPEDSSIYLCSVRTGNTEAFFGQGTRLTVV.